The rows below give T cell receptor beta chains drawn from one sample of a study of blood T cell repertoires in COVID-19. Some clones are missing from TCRdb's copy, which holds only in-frame ones; the method was immunoSEQ multiplex PCR. The repertoire consists of roughly 520,000 clones, with 85% to 90% occurring once and the leading ten covering over 1.5%. The sequenced material came from PBMCs or T cells enriched from blood (not recorded which). Source of these receptors: a woman aged 40 to 50 who had recovered from COVID-19. The CDR3 runs from the conserved cysteine through the conserved F or W. A D gene is named only where the DNA matches it firmly. Size is stated for part of the rows, as once, few or many counts, or as a class when the clone is expanded.

abundance: -; j_gene: TRBJ2-1; d_gene: -; v_gene: TRBV24-1; CDR3aa: CATSDFGGGDEQFF; CDR3nt: TGTGCCACCAGTGATTTCGGCGGAGGGGATGAGCAGTTCTTC
abundance: -; j_gene: TRBJ2-1; d_gene: TRBD2; v_gene: TRBV5-1; CDR3aa: CASSLTYSTPSGSSEQFF; CDR3nt: TGCGCCAGCAGCTTAACATACTCAACCCCTAGCGGGAGCTCTGAGCAGTTCTTC
abundance: -; j_gene: TRBJ1-1; d_gene: -; v_gene: TRBV7-9; CDR3aa: CASSGGLNTEAFF; CDR3nt: TGTGCCAGCAGTGGGGGCCTGAACACTGAAGCTTTCTTT
abundance: -; j_gene: TRBJ2-7; d_gene: TRBD1; v_gene: TRBV18; CDR3aa: CATTRDRGPYEQYF; CDR3nt: TGTGCCACCACACGCGACAGGGGGCCCTACGAGCAGTACTTC
abundance: -; j_gene: TRBJ1-1; d_gene: -; v_gene: TRBV14; CDR3aa: CASSQDLWGGGFTEAFF; CDR3nt: TGTGCCAGCAGCCAAGACCTTTGGGGGGGCGGCTTCACTGAAGCTTTCTTT
abundance: -; j_gene: TRBJ1-3; d_gene: TRBD1; v_gene: TRBV5-1; CDR3aa: CASSEGQFNSGNTIYF; CDR3nt: TGCGCCAGCAGCGAGGGACAGTTTAACTCTGGAAACACCATATATTTT
abundance: few; j_gene: TRBJ1-5; d_gene: TRBD1; v_gene: TRBV19; CDR3aa: CASRLGQGKLSNQPQHF; CDR3nt: TGTGCCAGCCGGTTGGGACAGGGTAAACTTAGCAATCAGCCCCAGCATTTT
abundance: -; j_gene: TRBJ2-6; d_gene: -; v_gene: TRBV7-2; CDR3aa: CASSLVGHGANVLTF; CDR3nt: TGTGCCAGCAGCTTAGTTGGGCATGGGGCCAACGTCCTGACTTTC
abundance: few; j_gene: TRBJ2-7; d_gene: -; v_gene: TRBV6-1; CDR3aa: CASSEAGYSYEQYF; CDR3nt: TGTGCCAGCAGTGAAGCGGGCTACTCCTACGAGCAGTACTTC
abundance: -; j_gene: TRBJ2-2; d_gene: TRBD2; v_gene: TRBV7-9; CDR3aa: CASSPRLSGSGELFF; CDR3nt: TGTGCCAGCAGTCCCCGCTTAAGCGGGAGTGGGGAGCTGTTTTTT
abundance: -; j_gene: TRBJ2-7; d_gene: -; v_gene: TRBV5-1; CDR3aa: CASSLNRAGDEQYF; CDR3nt: TGCGCCAGCAGCTTGAACAGGGCGGGCGACGAGCAGTACTTC
abundance: -; j_gene: TRBJ2-1; d_gene: -; v_gene: TRBV9; CDR3aa: CASSVDFNEQFF; CDR3nt: TGTGCCAGCAGCGTAGACTTCAATGAGCAGTTCTTC
abundance: -; j_gene: TRBJ1-1; d_gene: TRBD1; v_gene: TRBV9; CDR3aa: CASSGPGGNTEAFF; CDR3nt: TGTGCCAGCAGCGGCCCAGGGGGGAACACTGAAGCTTTCTTT
abundance: once; j_gene: TRBJ2-1; d_gene: -; v_gene: TRBV27; CDR3aa: CASTWTAYNEQFF; CDR3nt: TGTGCCAGCACATGGACAGCGTACAATGAGCAGTTCTTC
abundance: -; j_gene: TRBJ2-7; d_gene: -; v_gene: TRBV12-3/TRBV12-4; CDR3aa: CASSDLLSYEQYF; CDR3nt: TGTGCCAGCTCGGACTTGCTCTCCTACGAGCAGTACTTC
abundance: -; j_gene: TRBJ2-7; d_gene: TRBD2; v_gene: TRBV19; CDR3aa: CASIRAGGLHEQYF; CDR3nt: TGTGCCAGTATTAGGGCGGGAGGTCTCCACGAGCAGTACTTC
abundance: -; j_gene: TRBJ1-3; d_gene: -; v_gene: TRBV13; CDR3aa: CASSFRRGQGNTIYF; CDR3nt: TGTGCCAGCAGCTTCCGGAGAGGACAAGGAAACACCATATATTTT
abundance: -; j_gene: TRBJ2-2; d_gene: TRBD1; v_gene: TRBV7-2; CDR3aa: CASSARTGTGELFF; CDR3nt: TGTGCCAGCAGCGCCAGGACAGGGACCGGGGAGCTGTTTTTT
abundance: -; j_gene: TRBJ1-1; d_gene: -; v_gene: TRBV19; CDR3aa: CASSTALQGLMNTEAFF; CDR3nt: TGTGCCAGTAGTACCGCCCTCCAGGGGCTAATGAACACTGAAGCTTTCTTT
abundance: -; j_gene: TRBJ2-2; d_gene: -; v_gene: TRBV5-5; CDR3aa: CASSLSGSDLNTGELFF; CDR3nt: TGTGCCAGCAGCCTAAGCGGATCCGACCTGAACACCGGGGAGCTGTTTTTT
abundance: -; j_gene: TRBJ1-5; d_gene: TRBD1; v_gene: TRBV27; CDR3aa: CASSPQKGGFSAQHF; CDR3nt: TGTGCCAGCAGCCCCCAGAAAGGGGGCTTTTCAGCCCAGCATTTT
abundance: -; j_gene: TRBJ2-1; d_gene: TRBD1; v_gene: TRBV30; CDR3aa: CAWTLTGGSYNEQFF; CDR3nt: TGTGCCTGGACTCTGACAGGGGGCTCCTACAATGAGCAGTTCTTC
abundance: -; j_gene: TRBJ2-1; d_gene: -; v_gene: TRBV11-2; CDR3aa: CASQGRANNEQFF; CDR3nt: TGTGCCAGCCAGGGGAGGGCTAACAATGAGCAGTTCTTC
abundance: -; j_gene: TRBJ2-1; d_gene: TRBD2; v_gene: TRBV27; CDR3aa: CASSSGLAGVQSSYNEQFF; CDR3nt: TGTGCCAGCAGTTCCGGACTAGCGGGAGTACAGAGCTCCTACAATGAGCAGTTCTTC
abundance: many; j_gene: TRBJ2-1; d_gene: TRBD2; v_gene: TRBV19; CDR3aa: CASSSWTSGKDEQFF; CDR3nt: TGTGCCAGTAGTTCTTGGACTAGCGGGAAGGATGAGCAGTTCTTC
abundance: -; j_gene: TRBJ1-1; d_gene: -; v_gene: TRBV7-2; CDR3aa: CASSPYPGHVGTEAFF; CDR3nt: TGTGCCAGCAGCCCTTATCCGGGACATGTAGGAACTGAAGCTTTCTTT
abundance: once; j_gene: TRBJ2-5; d_gene: -; v_gene: TRBV11-3; CDR3aa: CASSLGSPGVAQYF; CDR3nt: TGTGCCAGCAGCTTAGGTTCTCCGGGGGTGGCCCAGTACTTC
abundance: once; j_gene: TRBJ1-5; d_gene: -; v_gene: TRBV19; CDR3aa: CASKWQLGSQPQHF; CDR3nt: TGTGCCAGTAAGTGGCAGCTAGGGAGTCAGCCCCAGCATTTT
abundance: -; j_gene: TRBJ2-2; d_gene: TRBD2; v_gene: TRBV15; CDR3aa: CATSRTSGRDTGELFF; CDR3nt: TGTGCCACCAGCAGAACTAGCGGGAGGGACACCGGGGAGCTGTTTTTT
abundance: -; j_gene: TRBJ1-2; d_gene: -; v_gene: TRBV7-8; CDR3aa: CASSGNRVNYGYTF; CDR3nt: TGTGCCAGCAGCGGCAACAGGGTAAACTATGGCTACACCTTC
abundance: -; j_gene: TRBJ2-6; d_gene: -; v_gene: TRBV10-3; CDR3aa: CAISGGSPGSGANVLTF; CDR3nt: TGTGCCATCAGTGGGGGCAGCCCTGGCTCCGGGGCCAACGTCCTGACTTTC
abundance: once; j_gene: TRBJ2-5; d_gene: TRBD1; v_gene: TRBV2; CDR3aa: CASRRGDRVEETQYF; CDR3nt: TGTGCCAGCAGGAGGGGGGACAGGGTGGAAGAGACCCAGTACTTC
abundance: -; j_gene: TRBJ1-1; d_gene: -; v_gene: TRBV27; CDR3aa: CASSTWTNMNTEAFF; CDR3nt: TGTGCCAGCAGCACATGGACAAACATGAACACTGAAGCTTTCTTT
abundance: -; j_gene: TRBJ1-1; d_gene: -; v_gene: TRBV4-3; CDR3aa: CASSPTTEVPEAFF; CDR3nt: TGCGCCAGCAGCCCCACTACCGAAGTCCCTGAAGCTTTCTTT
abundance: -; j_gene: TRBJ2-7; d_gene: TRBD2; v_gene: TRBV7-2; CDR3aa: CASSSGLPYEQYF; CDR3nt: TGTGCCAGCAGCTCGGGACTACCCTACGAGCAGTACTTC
abundance: -; j_gene: TRBJ2-1; d_gene: -; v_gene: TRBV5-1; CDR3aa: CASSLEGVVHEQFF; CDR3nt: TGCGCCAGCAGCTTGGAGGGGGTTGTGCATGAGCAGTTCTTC
abundance: few; j_gene: TRBJ2-7; d_gene: -; v_gene: TRBV2; CDR3aa: CASSQTGLGYEQYF; CDR3nt: TGTGCCAGCAGCCAGACAGGCCTGGGCTACGAGCAGTACTTC
abundance: -; j_gene: TRBJ1-5; d_gene: -; v_gene: TRBV5-5; CDR3aa: CASSSVGGYSNQPQHF; CDR3nt: TGTGCCAGCAGTTCTGTAGGAGGTTATAGCAATCAGCCCCAGCATTTT
abundance: -; j_gene: TRBJ2-7; d_gene: -; v_gene: TRBV7-9; CDR3aa: CASSLPSRSEQYF; CDR3nt: TGTGCCAGCAGCTTACCGTCCAGATCCGAGCAGTACTTC
abundance: -; j_gene: TRBJ1-6; d_gene: -; v_gene: TRBV7-8; CDR3aa: CASRRADYNSPLHF; CDR3nt: TGTGCCAGCCGGCGGGCGGACTATAATTCACCCCTCCACTTT
abundance: -; j_gene: TRBJ2-7; d_gene: -; v_gene: TRBV19; CDR3aa: CASSMARGYEQYF; CDR3nt: TGTGCCAGTAGTATGGCTAGGGGCTACGAGCAGTACTTC
abundance: -; j_gene: TRBJ2-2; d_gene: -; v_gene: TRBV4-3; CDR3aa: CASSQDPGSATGELFF; CDR3nt: TGCGCCAGCAGCCAAGATCCAGGGTCCGCCACCGGGGAGCTGTTTTTT
abundance: -; j_gene: TRBJ2-7; d_gene: -; v_gene: TRBV30; CDR3aa: CAWSRQDSYEQYF; CDR3nt: TGTGCCTGGAGCCGACAGGATTCCTACGAGCAGTACTTC
abundance: -; j_gene: TRBJ2-7; d_gene: -; v_gene: TRBV7-2; CDR3aa: CASSSAGQYEQYF; CDR3nt: TGTGCCAGCAGCTCGGCGGGGCAGTACGAGCAGTACTTC
abundance: -; j_gene: TRBJ1-1; d_gene: -; v_gene: TRBV5-6; CDR3aa: CASKLLGRTEAFF; CDR3nt: TGTGCCAGCAAACTACTCGGGAGGACTGAAGCTTTCTTT
abundance: -; j_gene: TRBJ1-2; d_gene: -; v_gene: TRBV4-1; CDR3aa: CASSQEWTDGGYTF; CDR3nt: TGCGCCAGCAGCCAAGAATGGACTGACGGGGGCTACACCTTC
abundance: -; j_gene: TRBJ2-3; d_gene: TRBD2; v_gene: TRBV4-3; CDR3aa: CASSQGIPGLAVQDTQYF; CDR3nt: TGCGCCAGCAGCCAAGGGATTCCGGGACTAGCGGTCCAGGATACGCAGTATTTT
abundance: -; j_gene: TRBJ1-1; d_gene: TRBD1; v_gene: TRBV6-6; CDR3aa: CASSGTTGYKTEAFF; CDR3nt: TGTGCCAGCAGCGGCACGACAGGGTATAAGACTGAAGCTTTCTTT
abundance: -; j_gene: TRBJ2-7; d_gene: TRBD1; v_gene: TRBV29-1; CDR3aa: CSVGGQGLYEQYF; CDR3nt: TGCAGCGTTGGAGGACAGGGGCTCTACGAGCAGTACTTC
abundance: -; j_gene: TRBJ2-7; d_gene: -; v_gene: TRBV28; CDR3aa: CASSFSSGIDYEQYF; CDR3nt: TGTGCCAGCAGTTTCTCTTCCGGGATAGACTACGAGCAGTACTTC
abundance: -; j_gene: TRBJ2-7; d_gene: -; v_gene: TRBV5-1; CDR3aa: CASSLAGDEQYF; CDR3nt: TGCGCCAGCAGCTTGGCAGGGGACGAGCAGTACTTC
abundance: -; j_gene: TRBJ2-3; d_gene: -; v_gene: TRBV11-3; CDR3aa: CASSPGDTQYF; CDR3nt: TGTGCCAGCAGCCCCGGAGATACGCAGTATTTT
abundance: -; j_gene: TRBJ1-3; d_gene: -; v_gene: TRBV4-1; CDR3aa: CASSPYRALSGNTIYF; CDR3nt: TGCGCCAGCAGCCCTTACAGGGCGCTCTCTGGAAACACCATATATTTT
abundance: -; j_gene: TRBJ2-3; d_gene: TRBD2; v_gene: TRBV4-3; CDR3aa: CASSPRPAGGPTGAQYF; CDR3nt: TGCGCCAGCAGTCCACGTCCAGCGGGAGGGCCCACCGGGGCGCAGTATTTT
abundance: -; j_gene: TRBJ2-1; d_gene: -; v_gene: TRBV7-9; CDR3aa: CASSLDPSHEQFF; CDR3nt: TGTGCCAGCAGCTTAGATCCTTCTCATGAGCAGTTCTTC
abundance: -; j_gene: TRBJ2-3; d_gene: TRBD2; v_gene: TRBV18; CDR3aa: CASNKGLAVVGQYF; CDR3nt: TGTGCCAGCAATAAGGGACTAGCGGTGGTCGGGCAGTATTTT
abundance: few; j_gene: TRBJ1-2; d_gene: -; v_gene: TRBV25-1; CDR3aa: CASSEGGNYGYTF; CDR3nt: TGTGCCAGCAGTGAGGGGGGGAACTATGGCTACACCTTC
abundance: once; j_gene: TRBJ2-7; d_gene: TRBD1; v_gene: TRBV15; CDR3aa: CATSWDSAYEQYF; CDR3nt: TGTGCCACCAGCTGGGACAGTGCCTACGAGCAGTACTTC
abundance: -; j_gene: TRBJ2-5; d_gene: TRBD2; v_gene: TRBV6-5; CDR3aa: CASSYDGTSGLWAQYF; CDR3nt: TGTGCCAGCAGTTACGATGGGACTAGCGGTCTTTGGGCCCAGTACTTC